This T cell receptor beta chain was sequenced in a study of blood T cells in healthy people across ages. Study-wide points: Naive CD4+ cells and diversity were both higher in long-lived donors than in aged donors.

A remark on this clonotype: The antigen is not known.

The authors ran a second PCR of 7 to 11 cycles using a sample-barcoded 5' primer and a J-beta primer mix. At least 3 million CDR3-containing paired-end reads were obtained per sample. Each CDR3 protein gets one entry after TCRdb re-called the 5' RACE reads with MiXCR. The sample lists about 1.4 million distinct CDR3 sequences, 59% occurring once. The CDR3 has 16 residues. The V and J ends lost 10 bases and 7 bases, in that order; junction bases with no gene match: 14. CDR1 and CDR2 (germline): MNHEY, SVGAGI. The TCR comes from a man in his late teens or twenties in good health. Sequenced input: blood. This chain uses TRBV6-5 with TRBJ2-1; 12 nucleotides align to TRBD1. The CDR3: CATSAYPGQGANEQFF. The CDR3 nucleotides are TGTGCCACCTCAGCCTATCCGGGACAGGGGGCGAATGAGCAGTTCTTC.